This T cell receptor (beta chain) came from a study of vaccination effects on CD4 cells after COVID-19. CD4+ T cell isolation took place after nine to eleven days of culture. IL-2 medium took the place of half the medium on both days 3 and 7. Method: immunoSEQ multiplex PCR; TCRdb's copy keeps in-frame clones and lacks some. The sample consists of tens of thousands of clones, 70% of them appearing once. Regarding this clone: Its antigen is unidentified.

This receptor was taken from a human donor who received a COVID-19 vaccine. Sample: CD4+ T cells from PBMCs cultured without peptide, taken before COVID-19 vaccination.

CDR3 coding DNA: TGTGCCAGCTCACCTACAGGGATTGAAGCTTTCTTT. Its translation is CASSPTGIEAFF. The V call is TRBV18, the J call TRBJ1-1, with a weak D call TRBD1 (6 bases). Per germline, CDR1 KGHSH and CDR2 LQKENI. The CDR3 consists of 12 residues. V was cut by 3 bases and J by 7 bases, with 9 bases left in between.